This entry features one T cell receptor beta chain sequence. As yet, its antigen is unknown. The data belong to a study of Ad26.COV2.S vaccination and SARS-CoV-2 variants. Study context: By the intramuscular route, Ad26.COV2.S was given once, or twice 56 days apart.

Study-wide points: The TCR-based breadth and depth measures might underestimate overall T cell responses.

As for treatment: some 20 received Ad26.COV2.S at low or high dose, single or two shots; roughly 5 received placebo; per-sample allocation not given. After the first vaccine or placebo injection, samples were drawn on day 63. Donation came from an adult in Boston who was aged 18-55 years. The administered vaccine (an Ad26 vector) expressed Wuhan-strain SARS-CoV-2 spike. V lost 0 bases to trimming and J lost 4 bases; unmatched junction nucleotides: 7. The CDR3 is 16 residues long. Germline V CDR1 and CDR2: MNHEY, SVGAGI. Clones were read by immunoSEQ multiplex PCR, and TCRdb kept only the in-frame ones, dropping some. The sample carries approximately 300,000 clones, about 82% recorded once.

The receptor comes from a person aged 18 to 59 who received the Ad26.COV2.S COVID-19 vaccine or a placebo. Sequencing was performed on peripheral blood, taken in a trial of Ad26.COV2.S vaccine versus placebo. The J gene is TRBJ1-1, the V gene TRBV6-5, with 8 bases fitting TRBD1. The CDR3 DNA reads TGTGCCAGCAGTTACTCCCTTGCAACAGGGGGCACTGAAGCTTTCTTT. This codes for CASSYSLATGGTEAFF.